This entry lists 11 T cell receptor beta chains sequenced from one sample in a study of response to subunit inactivated influenza vaccine (dated 2018 in TCRdb). The library relied on RT-PCR. The sequencing machine was an Illumina HiSeq 2500. In TCRdb, the public reads were trimmed at Q25 with fastp and aligned with MiXCR, with productive beta chains retained. Duplicate CDR3 protein sequences are folded into a single record with the most common DNA and genes. The sample yields over 650,000 distinct CDR3 sequences; 18% were counted once. Clones ranked in the top ten supply under 13% of the sample. This specimen consisted of PBMCs from blood, obtained around 5 days after vaccination. These receptors were taken from a man over 45 who received an inactivated influenza vaccine. Donor details come from another sample of the same person, matched by shared clones.

This clonotype was counted ten times or more. The junction departs from germline at one end; a sequencing error may be responsible. The rearrangement links TRBV5-1 to TRBJ1-1; unclear D gene. This CDR3 comprises 12 residues. Per the germline V gene, CDR1 is SGHRS and CDR2 is YFSETQ. The CDR3 bases are TGTGCCAGCAGTTTAGTGAACACTGAAGCTTTCTTT. Translating gives CASSLVNTEAFF.

The V call is TRBV5-5, the J call TRBJ1-2; D unresolved. Germline loops: CDR1 SGHKS, CDR2 YYEKEE (reference sequence). The ends were cut back, 0 bases at V and 0 bases at J, with 9 bases in the middle. The CDR3 extends over 15 amino acids. DNA for the CDR3: TGTGCCAGCAGCTTGGTCCCAGAAGCTAACTATGGCTACACCTTC. Its translation is CASSLVPEANYGYTF.

In its sample, this clonotype was seen many times. The chain recombines TRBV6-1 with TRBJ2-3; TRBD1 might be the D (5 bases). Germline loops: CDR1 MNHNS, CDR2 SASEGT. The CDR3 is 12 amino acids. Trimming removed 9 bases from V and 0 bases from J, with 7 bases in between. CDR3 amino acids: CASQGSTDTQYF. For the CDR3, the DNA is TGTGCCAGTCAGGGTAGCACAGATACGCAGTATTTT.

The J gene is TRBJ2-3, the V gene TRBV29-1, with 12 bases lining up with TRBD2. The CDR3 has 15 amino acids. Germline lookup yields CDR1 SQVTM and CDR2 ANQGSEA. The J segment lost 2 bases and the V segment lost 4 bases, leaving 4 bases of the junction unmatched. The CDR3 nucleotides are TGCAGCGTTGCGCGACTAGCGGGGGACACAGATACGCAGTATTTT. This encodes CSVARLAGDTDTQYF.

This clonotype was seen repeatedly, ten times or more. The V gene is TRBV10-3, the J gene TRBJ2-2; D perhaps matches TRBD1 (5 bases). The germline V and J ends were trimmed by 4 bases and 1 base, with 7 bases remaining between them. The length of the CDR3 is 14 residues. Germline V CDR1 and CDR2: ENHRY, SYGVKD. The CDR3 DNA reads TGTGCCATCAGTGGACAGATGAACACCGGGGAGCTGTTTTTT. This codes for CAISGQMNTGELFF.

This clonotype has ten or more counts. The chain joins TRBV29-1 to TRBJ1-1; 9 bases align to TRBD1. This CDR3 is built from 12 residues. Germline V gives CDR1 SQVTM, CDR2 ANQGSEA. J was trimmed by 5 bases and V by 5 bases; bases with no gene match: 3. CDR3: CSVWDRETEAFF. The CDR3 coding sequence is TGCAGCGTTTGGGACAGGGAAACTGAAGCTTTCTTT.

The rearrangement joins TRBV12-3 or TRBV12-4 to TRBJ2-1; 7 bases are a match to TRBD1. The V segment lost 6 bases and the J segment 4 bases; nucleotides outside the gene matches: 6. CDR3 length: 14 amino acids. The CDR3 loop is CASSRDRPYNEQFF. The DNA of the CDR3 is TGTGCCAGCAGCCGGGACAGACCATACAATGAGCAGTTCTTC.

This chain uses TRBV15 with TRBJ2-3; 10 nucleotides line up with TRBD1. This CDR3 is built from 15 residues. From germline, CDR1 is LNHNV and CDR2 YYDKDF (reference sequence). V gave up 4 bases and J gave up 8 bases; unmatched junction bases: 9. The CDR3 sequence: CATSTAGTGVRTQYF. The CDR3 region has the DNA TGTGCCACCAGCACAGCCGGGACAGGGGTTCGTACGCAGTATTTT.

V is TRBV7-6 and J is TRBJ2-1; unclear D gene. CDR1 is SGHVS, CDR2 FNYEAQ, per germline. This CDR3 comprises 15 residues. V lost 5 bases and J lost 0, with 11 bases in between. The CDR3 nucleotides read TGTGCCAGCAGCGCCGCGACCAGCTCCTACAATGAGCAGTTCTTC. Protein product: CASSAATSSYNEQFF.

This clonotype was picked up many times. The chain joins TRBV12-3 or TRBV12-4 to TRBJ2-7; D uncertain. V dropped 5 bases and J dropped 6 bases, with 14 bases sitting between them. The CDR3 has 13 amino acids. The CDR3 nucleotides are TGTGCCAGCAGTACCGGGCGCGTGGGCGAGCAGTACTTC. Translating gives CASSTGRVGEQYF.

This clonotype was seen a few times. The rearrangement joins TRBV20-1 to TRBJ1-3; D ambiguous. Germline CDR1 is DFQATT and CDR2 is SNEGSKA (reference sequence). Trimming took off 0 bases at V and 4 bases at J, with 13 bases between the two ends. The CDR3 contains 15 residues. The CDR3, as DNA: TGCAGTGCTAGAGATCTAATGGGCGGAGGAAACACCATATATTTT. This encodes CSARDLMGGGNTIYF.